This T cell receptor (beta chain) was observed in a study of cytomegalovirus exposure and HLA in healthy donors. Study-wide results and caveats: Within the 90 to 150 validation repertoires, first-cohort TCR clusters tended to co-occur, according to a later analysis.

V shed 4 bases and J 4 bases; nucleotides not matched to a gene: 4. From germline, CDR1 is SEHNR and CDR2 FQNEAQ (reference sequence). The CDR3 is 15 amino acids. As regards this clone: Its target is unknown.

TCRdb keeps only in-frame clones here, not all; method: immunoSEQ multiplex PCR. Of about 220,000 clones in the sample, approximately 86% were seen once. The sequence derives from a woman aged 18 to 35 in good health and CMV-seronegative. Sequenced material: PBMCs. The chain couples TRBV7-9 to TRBJ2-3; 11 bases are a match to TRBD2. The CDR3 sequence: CASSSLAGVADTQYF. As DNA, the CDR3 is TGTGCCAGCAGCTCACTAGCGGGGGTGGCAGATACGCAGTATTTT.